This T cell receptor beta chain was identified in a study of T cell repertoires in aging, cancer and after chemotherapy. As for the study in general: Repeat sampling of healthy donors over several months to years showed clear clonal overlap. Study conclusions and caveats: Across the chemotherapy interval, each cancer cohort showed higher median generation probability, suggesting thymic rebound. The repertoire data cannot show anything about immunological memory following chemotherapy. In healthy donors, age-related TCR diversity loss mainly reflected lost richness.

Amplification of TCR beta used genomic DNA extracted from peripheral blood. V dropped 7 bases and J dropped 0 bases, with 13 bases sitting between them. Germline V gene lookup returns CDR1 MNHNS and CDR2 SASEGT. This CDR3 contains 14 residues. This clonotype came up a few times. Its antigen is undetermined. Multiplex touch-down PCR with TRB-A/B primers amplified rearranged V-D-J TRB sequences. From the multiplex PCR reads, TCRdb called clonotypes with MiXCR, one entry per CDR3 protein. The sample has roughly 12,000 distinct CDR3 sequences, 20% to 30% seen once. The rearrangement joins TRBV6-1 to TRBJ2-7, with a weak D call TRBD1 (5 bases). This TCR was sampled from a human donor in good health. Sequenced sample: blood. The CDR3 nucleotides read TGTGCCAGCAAGCAGGGTTGGAGCTCCTACGAGCAGTACTTC. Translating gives CASKQGWSSYEQYF.